What follows is one TCR beta chain and its context. Its antigen remains unknown. Primers included in the PCR were 60 Vbeta and 13 Jbeta primers. Authors' analysis steps: Counted up in a later analysis, unique TCR beta chains came to around 80 million, with around 12 million shared. Data came from immunoSEQ multiplex PCR; TCRdb stores just in-frame clones and leaves some out. The V and J calls and clone size were taken over from that table, and D and trimming were inferred from the DNA. Of tens of thousands of clones in the sample, under 85% are singletons; the top ten hold 2.7%. This CDR3 contains 13 residues. Germline values: CDR1 MNHEY, CDR2 SVGAGI. Trimming took off 8 bases at V and 7 bases at J, with 17 bases between the two ends. Healthy bone marrow donors made up the donor group. The sample comes from a study of cytomegalovirus exposure and HLA in healthy donors. Across the study: An early data release held some 89 million unique TCRs from HLA-typed donors.

Findings and caveats of the study: In a later analysis, a missense DCLRE1C variant was linked to TCR beta V- and J-gene trimming.

This chain links TRBV6-5 with TRBJ1-2; a weak D match, TRBD1 (5 bases). The specimen sequenced was PBMCs. The TCR comes from a man aged 30 to 39 in good health and CMV-seronegative. Here the CDR3 reads CASAQTATTGYTF. The DNA of the CDR3 is TGTGCCAGCGCTCAGACAGCCACAACTGGCTACACCTTC.